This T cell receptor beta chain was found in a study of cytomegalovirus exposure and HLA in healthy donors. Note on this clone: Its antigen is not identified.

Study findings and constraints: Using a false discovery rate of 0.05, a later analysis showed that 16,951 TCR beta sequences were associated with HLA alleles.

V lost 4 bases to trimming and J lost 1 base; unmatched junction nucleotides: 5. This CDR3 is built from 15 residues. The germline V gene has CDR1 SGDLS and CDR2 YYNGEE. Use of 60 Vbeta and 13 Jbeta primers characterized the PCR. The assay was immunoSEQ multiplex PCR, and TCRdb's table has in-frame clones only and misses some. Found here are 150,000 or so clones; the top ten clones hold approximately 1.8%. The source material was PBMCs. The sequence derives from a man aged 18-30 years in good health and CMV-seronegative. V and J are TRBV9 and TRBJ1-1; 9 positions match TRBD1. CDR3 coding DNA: TGTGCCAGCAGCCCGAGACAGGGGGGGAACACTGAAGCTTTCTTT. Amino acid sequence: CASSPRQGGNTEAFF.